This T cell receptor beta chain appears in the sequencing data of a study of cytomegalovirus exposure and HLA in healthy donors. Regarding the study as a whole: There was a cluster of highly shared sequence variants that was likely a sequencing artifact. Rarity held for most TCR sequences, but there were some public TCRs that occurred in many donors.

The PCR had 60 Vbeta and 13 Jbeta primers. Clones were sequenced by immunoSEQ multiplex PCR, and TCRdb holds only the in-frame ones, with some missing. The sample consists of about 68,000 clones, roughly four fifths of them appearing once. Germline V gene lookup returns CDR1 MNHEY and CDR2 SMNVEV (reference sequence). V was clipped by 9 bases and J by 2 bases, with 10 bases between them. This CDR3 has 13 amino acids. Only a few counts were recorded for this clone. The antigen remains unidentified. The chain employs TRBV27 and TRBJ2-2; the D gene is possibly TRBD2 (6 bases). This clonotype was obtained from a human donor in good health. The specimen was PBMCs. The CDR3 DNA sequence: TGTGCCAGTCGGGACTCCAACACCGGGGAGCTGTTTTTT. Residues: CASRDSNTGELFF.